Below, 15 T cell receptor beta chains from the same sample are listed, as sequenced in a study of tumor-infiltrating lymphocytes in primary liver carcinoma. Co-extracted RNA and DNA came from about 20-30 mg of unsorted bulk tissue. With a constant-region primer, TCR beta cDNA was made from about 0.55 ug of total RNA. Libraries of TCR beta came from three nested multiplex PCR rounds with slightly modified ARM-PCR. TRBV1-TRBV30 forward and Cbeta reverse primers drove the first two approximately 10-cycle rounds. One entry per CDR3 protein results from TCRdb running MiXCR on the multiplex PCR reads. Of 150,000 to 200,000 distinct CDR3 sequences detected, 85% appear once; the ten largest clones hold 15% to 20%. Sequenced material: tumor tissue from primary liver carcinoma. The source is a man in his forties with primary liver carcinoma and hepatitis B virus infection.

The rearrangement joins TRBV11-1 to TRBJ2-7; TRBD1 aligns across 8 bases. CDR1 is SGHAT and CDR2 is FQDESV in the germline V gene (reference sequence). The CDR3 is 15 residues long. V was pared by 4 bases and J by 2 bases, with 7 bases of the junction left unmatched. In DNA, the CDR3 is TGTGCCAGCAGCTCGGTCCCAGGGGGCGCCTACGAGCAGTACTTC. Translated, it gives CASSSVPGGAYEQYF.

On this clonotype itself: The junction departs from germline at one end; a sequencing error may be responsible. This chain uses TRBV6-6 with TRBJ2-5; D could derive from TRBD1 or TRBD2 (5 bases each). This CDR3 spans 14 amino acids. Germline V CDR1 and CDR2: MNHNY, SVGAGI (reference sequence). The CDR3 DNA reads TGTGCCAGCAGGCCCTCGGGGTTGGGGGAGACCCAGTATTTC. Translated: CASRPSGLGETQYF.

Worth noting for this clonotype: Given a much more abundant clone one base away, this may be a read error. The rearrangement links TRBV6-2 or TRBV6-3 to TRBJ2-7; 8 nucleotides align to TRBD2. The germline CDR1 and CDR2 sequences are MNHEY and SVGEGT. The CDR3 is 15 residues long. The CDR3 region is CASSSERESRYDQYF. CDR3 sequence (DNA): TGTGCCAGCAGTTCCGAGCGGGAGTCGCGATACGATCAGTACTTC.

In the case of this clonotype: Sequence at one end of the junction differs from germline and may be a read error. The V call is TRBV5-1, the J call TRBJ2-2; D might be TRBD1 or TRBD2, each matching 6 bases. Looked up from germline, CDR1 is SGHRS and CDR2 is YFSETQ. The CDR3 is 13 residues long. CDR3 in amino acids: CASTQEGVGELIF. In DNA form, the CDR3 reads TGCGCCAGCACCCAGGAGGGGGTCGGGGAGCTGATTTTT.

This clonotype was seen only a few times. In DNA form, the CDR3 reads TGTGCCAGCAGCTTTGGCCAGCTTAACTATGGCTACACCTTC. Amino acids: CASSFGQLNYGYTF. This chain joins TRBV7-9 and TRBJ1-2; D is ambiguous. With 3 bases removed from V and 1 base from J, the gap between germline ends came to 9 bases. Germline CDR1 SEHNR, CDR2 FQNEAQ (reference sequence). The CDR3 loop spans 14 amino acids.

Remarks on this clonotype: The junction departs from the called germline gene at one end, perhaps through a read error. The chain recombines TRBV7-3 with TRBJ2-1; maybe TRBD2 (5 bases). This CDR3 is built from 13 residues. CDR1 SGHTA and CDR2 FQGTGA come from the germline V gene. CDR3 region: CASSLIIGGSPLF. The CDR3 bases are TGTGCCAGCAGCTTAATCATTGGAGGCTCCCCGTTATTC. Full variable domain (remainder filled in from reference TRBV7-3 and TRBJ2-1): GAGVSQTPSNKVTEKGKYVELRCDPISGHTALYWYRQSLGQGPEFLIYFQGTGAADDSGLPNDRFFAVRPEGSVSTLKIQRTERGDSAVYLCASSLIIGGSPLFGPGTRLTVL.

The chain links TRBV11-2 to TRBJ2-6; the match to TRBD1 covers 8 bases. Germline CDR1 reads SGHAT; CDR2 reads FQNNGV. This CDR3 region has 21 residues. With V trimmed by 8 bases and J by 0 bases, 21 bases remained unmatched. The CDR3 sequence is CASGMWGDRGISLSGANVLTF. In DNA form, the CDR3 reads TGTGCCAGCGGCATGTGGGGAGACAGGGGAATTTCCCTCTCTGGGGCCAACGTCCTGACTTTC.

In its sample, this clonotype was seen a few times. V and J are TRBV5-6 and TRBJ2-5, with 7 bases lining up with TRBD2. Unmatched junction bases numbered 6, after V lost 0 bases and J lost 4 bases. Germline CDR1 and CDR2: SGHDT and YYEEEE. This CDR3 comprises 15 residues. This chain's CDR3 is CASSLVVGGRETQYF. The CDR3 DNA follows: TGTGCCAGCAGCTTGGTTGTGGGAGGGCGAGAGACCCAGTACTTC.

As for this clonotype: Since a much larger clone is just one base distant, this may be a read error. The chain joins TRBV5-4 to TRBJ2-5; a weak D match, TRBD2 (6 bases). This CDR3 has 14 amino acids. Germline CDR1 reads SGHNT; CDR2 reads YYREEE (reference sequence). The CDR3 bases are TGTGCCAGCAGCCTCGCCGGGACTCAAGACACCCAGTACTTC. Amino acid sequence: CASSLAGTQDTQYF.

Concerning this clonotype itself: One end of the junction fails to match germline, which may point to a read error. The chain combines TRBV6-2 or TRBV6-3 with TRBJ2-7; perhaps TRBD2 as D (5 bases). Germline assignment: CDR1 MNHEY and CDR2 SVGEGT. The CDR3 sequence is 13 residues long. The CDR3 loop is CASSLDSTHEQYF. CDR3 sequence (DNA): TGCGCCAGCAGTTTGGACTCTACCCACGAGCAGTACTTC.

As regards this clonotype: No conserved phenylalanine or tryptophan ends this CDR3, so it is likely a read error. This sequence joins TRBV4-2 and TRBJ2-7; TRBD2 aligns across 8 bases. The germline V gene has CDR1 LGHNA and CDR2 YNFKEQ. This CDR3 region has 15 residues. The ends lost 4 bases at V and 0 bases at J; junction bases unmatched: 5. The CDR3 is CASSLSGGNSYEQYL. The CDR3 DNA reads as TGTGCCAGCAGCCTAAGCGGGGGCAACTCCTACGAGCAGTACCTC.

Turning to this clonotype: The junction does not match germline at one end; this may be a read error. The chain uses TRBV10-3 and TRBJ1-1; no firm D call. This CDR3 has 14 residues. From germline, CDR1 is ENHRY and CDR2 SYGVKD. CDR3 coding DNA: TGTGTCATCAATGAGCGGGAAACCGGCACTGAAGCTTTCTTT. The encoded protein is CVINERETGTEAFF.

As regards this clonotype: One end of the junction fails to match germline, which may point to a read error. This chain joins TRBV4-3 and TRBJ1-4, with 10 bases aligning to TRBD1. This CDR3 has 14 amino acids. CDR1 LGHNA and CDR2 YSLEER come from the germline V gene. The CDR3 nucleotides read TGCGCCAGCAGCCACGGACAGGGGGGAGAAATACTGTTTTTT. It encodes CASSHGQGGEILFF.

On this clonotype itself: A read error may be the cause here, since a much bigger clone is one base away. The chain is built from TRBV7-9 and TRBJ2-7; D gene uncertain. Trimming removed 5 bases at V and 5 bases at J, with 13 bases between. The CDR3 spans 13 residues. CDR1 is SEHNR, CDR2 FQNEAQ, per germline (reference sequence). CDR3 DNA: TGTGCCAGCAGCCGCGGAATGCGAAACGAGCAGTACTTC. This translates into CASSRGMRNEQYF.

To note about this clonotype: At one end the junction does not follow the germline gene, possibly because of a read error. The J gene is TRBJ2-5, the V gene TRBV6-5, with a tentative D call TRBD2 (5 bases). The length of the CDR3 is 13 residues. CDR1 MNHEY and CDR2 SVGAGI come from the germline V gene. The CDR3 sequence: CASSYTRAESQYF. CDR3 DNA: TGTGCCAGCAGTTACACGAGGGCGGAGAGCCAGTATTTC.